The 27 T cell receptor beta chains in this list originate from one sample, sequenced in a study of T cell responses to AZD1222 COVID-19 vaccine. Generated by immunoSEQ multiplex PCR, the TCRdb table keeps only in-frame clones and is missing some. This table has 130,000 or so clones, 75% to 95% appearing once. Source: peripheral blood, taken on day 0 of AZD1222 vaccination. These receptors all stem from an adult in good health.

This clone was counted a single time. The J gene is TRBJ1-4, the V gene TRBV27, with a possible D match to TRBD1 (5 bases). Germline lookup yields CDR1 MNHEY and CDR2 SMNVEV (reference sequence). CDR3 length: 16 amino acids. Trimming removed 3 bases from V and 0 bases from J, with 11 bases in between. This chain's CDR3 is CASSFRQPATNEKLFF. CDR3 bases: TGTGCCAGCAGTTTCCGACAGCCTGCAACTAATGAAAAACTGTTTTTT.

The CDR3 here is CATSTGEVGNTIYF. DNA for the CDR3: TGTGCCACCAGTACAGGGGAGGTTGGAAACACCATATATTTT. The chain couples TRBV24-1 to TRBJ1-3; 7 bases map to TRBD1. With 6 bases clipped from V and 3 bases from J, the junction kept 4 bases outside the gene matches. Germline V gene lookup returns CDR1 KGHDR and CDR2 SFDVKD. The CDR3 totals 14 residues.

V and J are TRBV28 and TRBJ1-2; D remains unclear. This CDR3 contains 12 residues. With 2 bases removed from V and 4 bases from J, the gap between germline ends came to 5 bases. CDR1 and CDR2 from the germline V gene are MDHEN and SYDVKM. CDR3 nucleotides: TGTGCCAGCAGTTTAGAGATCTATGGCTACACCTTC. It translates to CASSLEIYGYTF.

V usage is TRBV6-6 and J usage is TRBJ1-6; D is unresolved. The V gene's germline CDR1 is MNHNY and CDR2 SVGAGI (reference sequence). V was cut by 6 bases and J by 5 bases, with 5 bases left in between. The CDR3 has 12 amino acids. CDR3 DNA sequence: TGTGCCAGCAGCCACAATAATTCACCCCTCCACTTT. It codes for CASSHNNSPLHF.

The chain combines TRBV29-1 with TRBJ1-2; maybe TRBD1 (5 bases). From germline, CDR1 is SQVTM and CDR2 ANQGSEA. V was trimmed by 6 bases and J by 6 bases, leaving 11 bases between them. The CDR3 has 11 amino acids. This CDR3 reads CSVPRENGYTF. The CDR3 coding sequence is TGCAGCGTGCCCAGGGAAAATGGCTACACCTTC.

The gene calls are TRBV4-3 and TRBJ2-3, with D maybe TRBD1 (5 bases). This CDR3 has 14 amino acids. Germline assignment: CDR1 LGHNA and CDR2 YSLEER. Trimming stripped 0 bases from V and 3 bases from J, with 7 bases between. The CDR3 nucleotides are TGCGCCAGCAGCCAAGACAGGGCGACAGATACGCAGTATTTT. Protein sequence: CASSQDRATDTQYF.

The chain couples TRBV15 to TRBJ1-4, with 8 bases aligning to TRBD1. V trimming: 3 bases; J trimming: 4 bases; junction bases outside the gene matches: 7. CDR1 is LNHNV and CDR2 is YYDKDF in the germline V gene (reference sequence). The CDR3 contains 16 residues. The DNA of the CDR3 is TGTGCCACCAGCAGTTCCGACAGGGGCTTTAATGAAAAACTGTTTTTT. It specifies CATSSSDRGFNEKLFF.

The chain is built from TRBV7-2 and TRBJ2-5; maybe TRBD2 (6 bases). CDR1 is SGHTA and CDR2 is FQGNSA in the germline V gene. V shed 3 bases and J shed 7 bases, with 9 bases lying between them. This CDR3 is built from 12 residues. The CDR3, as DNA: TGTGCCAGCAGCTTCGGGGGTGGGACCCAGTACTTC. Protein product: CASSFGGGTQYF.

The CDR3 nucleotides read TGTGCCACCAGTGATATCCCGAGCGAAAAACTGTTTTTT. Its protein is CATSDIPSEKLFF. This sequence joins TRBV24-1 and TRBJ1-4; D remains ambiguous. Germline V CDR1 and CDR2: KGHDR, SFDVKD. With 3 bases removed from V and 8 bases from J, the gap between germline ends came to 9 bases. The CDR3 is 13 amino acids.

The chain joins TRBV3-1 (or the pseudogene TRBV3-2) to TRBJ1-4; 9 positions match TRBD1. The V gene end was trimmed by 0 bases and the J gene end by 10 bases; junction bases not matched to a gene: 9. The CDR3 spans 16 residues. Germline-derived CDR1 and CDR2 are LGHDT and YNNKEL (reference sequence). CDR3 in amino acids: CASSQDGDRVLRKLFF. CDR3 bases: TGTGCCAGCAGCCAAGATGGGGACAGGGTGTTGAGAAAACTGTTTTTT.

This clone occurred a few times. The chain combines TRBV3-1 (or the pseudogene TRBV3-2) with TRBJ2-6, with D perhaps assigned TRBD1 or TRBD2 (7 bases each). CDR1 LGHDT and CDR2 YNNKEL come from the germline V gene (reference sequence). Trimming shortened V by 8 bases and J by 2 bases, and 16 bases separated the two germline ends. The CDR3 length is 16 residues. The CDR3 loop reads CASGRGTGAGANVLTF. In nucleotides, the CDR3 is TGTGCCAGCGGGAGGGGCACAGGGGCTGGGGCCAACGTCCTGACTTTC.

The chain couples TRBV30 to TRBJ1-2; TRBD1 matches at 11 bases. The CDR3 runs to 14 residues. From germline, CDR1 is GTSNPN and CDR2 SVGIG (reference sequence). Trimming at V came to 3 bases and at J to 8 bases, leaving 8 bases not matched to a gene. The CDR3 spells CAWSRDRGIRGYTF. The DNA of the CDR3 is TGTGCCTGGAGCCGGGACAGGGGGATACGGGGCTACACCTTC. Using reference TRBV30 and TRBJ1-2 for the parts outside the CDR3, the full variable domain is SQTIHQWPATLVQPVGSPLSLECTVEGTSNPNLYWYRQAAGRGLQLLFYSVGIGQISSEVPQNLSASRPQDRQFILSSKKLLLSDSGFYLCAWSRDRGIRGYTFGSGTRLTVV.

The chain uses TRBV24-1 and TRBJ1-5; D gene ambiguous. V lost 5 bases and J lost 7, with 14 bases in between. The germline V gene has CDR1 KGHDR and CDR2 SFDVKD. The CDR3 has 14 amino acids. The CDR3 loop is CATSASRLGQPQHF. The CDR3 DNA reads TGTGCCACCAGTGCATCGAGATTAGGGCAGCCCCAGCATTTT.

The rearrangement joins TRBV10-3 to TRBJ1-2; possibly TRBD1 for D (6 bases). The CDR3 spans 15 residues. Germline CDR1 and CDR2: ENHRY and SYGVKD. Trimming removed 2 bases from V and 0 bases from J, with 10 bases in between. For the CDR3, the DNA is TGTGCCATCAGTGAGAAGGGACAACCTAACTATGGCTACACCTTC. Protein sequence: CAISEKGQPNYGYTF.

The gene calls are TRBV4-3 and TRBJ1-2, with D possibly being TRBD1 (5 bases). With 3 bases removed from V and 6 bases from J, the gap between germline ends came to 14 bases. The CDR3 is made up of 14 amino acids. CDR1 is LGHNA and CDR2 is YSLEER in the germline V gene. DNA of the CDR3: TGCGCCAGCAGCCACTACGACGGACAAGATGGCTACACCTTC. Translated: CASSHYDGQDGYTF.

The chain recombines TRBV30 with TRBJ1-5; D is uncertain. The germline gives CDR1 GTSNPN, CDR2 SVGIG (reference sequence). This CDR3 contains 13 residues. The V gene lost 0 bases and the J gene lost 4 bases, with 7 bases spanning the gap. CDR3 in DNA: TGTGCCTGGAGTGTAGCCGGGAATCAGCCCCAGCATTTT. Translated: CAWSVAGNQPQHF.

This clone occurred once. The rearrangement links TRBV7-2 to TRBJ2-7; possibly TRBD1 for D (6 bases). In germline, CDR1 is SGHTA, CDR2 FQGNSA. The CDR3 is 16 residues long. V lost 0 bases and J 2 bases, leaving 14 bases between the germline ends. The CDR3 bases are TGTGCCAGCAGCTTAGCGTCCCAGGGGAGCACCTACGAGCAGTACTTC. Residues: CASSLASQGSTYEQYF.

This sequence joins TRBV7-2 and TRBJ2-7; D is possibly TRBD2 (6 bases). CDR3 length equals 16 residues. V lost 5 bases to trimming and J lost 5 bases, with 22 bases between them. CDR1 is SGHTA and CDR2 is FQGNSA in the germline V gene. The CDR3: CASSLGLALLKDEQYF. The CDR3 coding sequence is TGTGCCAGCAGCCTGGGACTGGCACTACTTAAGGACGAGCAGTACTTC.

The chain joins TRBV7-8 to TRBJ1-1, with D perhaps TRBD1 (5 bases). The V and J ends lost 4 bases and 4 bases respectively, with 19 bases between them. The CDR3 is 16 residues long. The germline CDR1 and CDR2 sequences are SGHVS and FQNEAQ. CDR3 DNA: TGTGCCAGCAGCTACGGGACGGACACCTTCGGCACTGAAGCTTTCTTT. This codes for CASSYGTDTFGTEAFF.

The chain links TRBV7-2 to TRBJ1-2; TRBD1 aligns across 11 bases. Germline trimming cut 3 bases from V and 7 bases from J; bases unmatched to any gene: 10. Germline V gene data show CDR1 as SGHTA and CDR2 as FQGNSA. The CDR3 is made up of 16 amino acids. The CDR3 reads CASSLGQGENYFGYTF. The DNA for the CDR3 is TGTGCCAGCAGCTTGGGACAGGGGGAAAACTACTTTGGCTACACCTTC.

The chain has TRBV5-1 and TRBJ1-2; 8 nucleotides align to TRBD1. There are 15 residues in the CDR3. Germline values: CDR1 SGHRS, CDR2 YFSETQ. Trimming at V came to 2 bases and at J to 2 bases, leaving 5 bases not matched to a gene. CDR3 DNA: TGCGCCAGCAGCTTTCAGGGGGCTCTCAACTATGGCTACACCTTC. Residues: CASSFQGALNYGYTF.

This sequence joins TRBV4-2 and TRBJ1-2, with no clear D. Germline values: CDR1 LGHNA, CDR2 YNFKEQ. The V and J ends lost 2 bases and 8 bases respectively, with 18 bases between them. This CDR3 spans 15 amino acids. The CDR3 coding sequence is TGTGCCAGCAGCCAACCAGGAGTCGAAACCATGGGCTACACCTTC. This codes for CASSQPGVETMGYTF.

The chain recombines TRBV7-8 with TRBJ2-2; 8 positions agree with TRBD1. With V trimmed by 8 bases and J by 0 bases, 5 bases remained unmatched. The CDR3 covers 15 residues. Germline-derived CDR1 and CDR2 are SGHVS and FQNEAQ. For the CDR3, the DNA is TGTGCCAGCGGTGCGACAGGGGCGAACACCGGGGAGCTGTTTTTT. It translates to CASGATGANTGELFF. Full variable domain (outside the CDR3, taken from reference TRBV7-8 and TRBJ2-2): GAGVSQSPRYKVAKRGQDVALRCDPISGHVSLFWYQQALGQGPEFLTYFQNEAQLDKSGLPSDRFFAERPEGSVSTLKIQRTQQEDSAVYLCASGATGANTGELFFGEGSRLTVL.

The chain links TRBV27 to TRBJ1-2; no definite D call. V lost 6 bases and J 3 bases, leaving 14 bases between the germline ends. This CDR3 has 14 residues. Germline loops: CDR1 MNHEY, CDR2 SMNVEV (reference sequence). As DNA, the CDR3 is TGTGCCAGCAGGAGGTCGGGAGATTACTATGGCTACACCTTC. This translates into CASRRSGDYYGYTF.

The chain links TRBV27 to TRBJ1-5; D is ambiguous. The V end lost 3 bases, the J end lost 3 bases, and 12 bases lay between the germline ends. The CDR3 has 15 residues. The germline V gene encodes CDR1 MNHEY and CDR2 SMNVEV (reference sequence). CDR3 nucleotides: TGTGCCAGCAGTTTCCAAACAAGTTACAATCAGCCCCAGCATTTT. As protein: CASSFQTSYNQPQHF.

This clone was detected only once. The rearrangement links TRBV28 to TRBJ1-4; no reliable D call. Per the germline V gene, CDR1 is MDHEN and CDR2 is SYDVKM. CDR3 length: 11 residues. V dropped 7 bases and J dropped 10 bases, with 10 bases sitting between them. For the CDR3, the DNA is TGTGCCAGCACCAGACCCGGAAAACTGTTTTTT. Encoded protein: CASTRPGKLFF.

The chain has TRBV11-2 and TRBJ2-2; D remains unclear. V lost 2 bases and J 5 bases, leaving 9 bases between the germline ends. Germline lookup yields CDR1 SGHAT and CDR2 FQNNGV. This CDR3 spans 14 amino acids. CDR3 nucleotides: TGTGCCAGCAGCTTATTAGGGTTAACCGGGGAGCTGTTTTTT. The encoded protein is CASSLLGLTGELFF. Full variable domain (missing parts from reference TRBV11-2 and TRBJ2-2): EAGVAQSPRYKIIEKRQSVAFWCNPISGHATLYWYQQILGQGPKLLIQFQNNGVVDDSQLPKDRFSAERLKGVDSTLKIQPAKLEDSAVYLCASSLLGLTGELFFGEGSRLTVL.